The next 24 T cell receptor beta chains were all read from a single sample in a study of beta chain features in type 1 diabetes. Overall study findings and caveats: Moderately but significantly shorter TCRB CDR3s were found in Type 1 diabetes patients in all four CD4+ subsets.

These receptors have no known antigen. The authors reverse transcribed all of the isolated RNA, so sequencing captured expressed TCRB transcripts. Clones were sequenced by immunoSEQ multiplex PCR, and TCRdb holds only the in-frame ones, with some missing. Here the sample spans 600,000 or so clones, roughly an eighth being singletons. Sequenced: naive CD4+ T cells from blood. The receptors derive from a man aged 18 to 35 with type 1 diabetes.

The chain links TRBV30 to TRBJ2-2; D might be TRBD1 or TRBD2, each matching 5 bases. V was pared by 0 bases and J by 5 bases, with 19 bases between. The CDR3 length is 17 residues. Germline V lookup: CDR1 GTSNPN, CDR2 SVGIG (reference sequence). CDR3 sequence: CAWSVGVGDVGTGELFF. The CDR3 coding sequence is TGTGCCTGGAGTGTTGGGGTCGGGGACGTCGGGACCGGGGAGCTGTTTTTT.

J is TRBJ1-1 and V is TRBV7-3, with D tentatively TRBD1 (6 bases). The V end lost 6 bases, the J end lost 3 bases, and 11 bases lay between the germline ends. Germline-derived CDR1 and CDR2 are SGHTA and FQGTGA. The CDR3 consists of 13 residues. CDR3 in amino acids: CASSPGEYTEAFF. The CDR3, as DNA: TGTGCCAGCAGTCCAGGGGAATACACTGAAGCTTTCTTT.

This clone was picked up a small number of times. The V and J genes are TRBV30 and TRBJ1-1; D is uncertain. This CDR3 comprises 18 residues. V lost 2 bases, J lost 0 bases, and 22 bases lay in between. Germline CDR1 reads GTSNPN; CDR2 reads SVGIG (reference sequence). CDR3 amino acids: CAWSLWGANLDMNTEAFF. DNA of the CDR3: TGTGCCTGGAGTCTCTGGGGAGCCAACCTAGACATGAACACTGAAGCTTTCTTT.

The gene calls are TRBV30 and TRBJ1-1; 8 nucleotides line up with TRBD1. The germline V gene has CDR1 GTSNPN and CDR2 SVGIG (reference sequence). The CDR3 is 13 amino acids. Trimming removed 0 bases from V and 11 bases from J; junction bases left unmatched: 8. The CDR3 DNA is TGTGCCTGGAGTGTTCGTCAGGGGGCGACGGCTTTCTTT. Amino acids: CAWSVRQGATAFF.

This clone has only a few counts. The chain joins TRBV29-1 to TRBJ2-5; possibly TRBD2 for D (7 bases). V was trimmed by 3 bases and J by 9 bases, leaving 14 bases between them. This CDR3 comprises 12 residues. From germline, CDR1 is SQVTM and CDR2 ANQGSEA. The CDR3 region has the DNA TGCAGCGTTGAGGGGGGGCCCGCGTCCCAGTACTTC. Its translation: CSVEGGPASQYF.

With respect to this clone: Germline is not matched at one junction end, which may reflect a read error. The chain couples TRBV7-2 to TRBJ2-5; D assignment may be TRBD1 or TRBD2 (5 bases each). The CDR3 sequence is 13 residues long. Germline CDR1 reads SGHTA; CDR2 reads FQGNSA. This CDR3 is CASSLDRSTDWNF. The CDR3 coding sequence is TGTGCCAGCAGCTTAGACAGGTCGACGGACTGGAACTTC.

This clone was recorded a few times. The chain has TRBV9 and TRBJ2-7; TRBD2 agrees at 7 bases. Germline CDR1 SGDLS, CDR2 YYNGEE. CDR3 size: 15 residues. Trimming took 5 bases from V and 4 from J; bases not matched to a gene: 12. The CDR3 bases are TGTGCCAGCAGTCCCCGAAGAGTAGCGGGTTACGAGCAGTACTTC. It encodes CASSPRRVAGYEQYF.

A few counts support this clone. The chain recombines TRBV30 with TRBJ2-3, with D maybe TRBD2 (6 bases). Germline loops: CDR1 GTSNPN, CDR2 SVGIG (reference sequence). Trimming stripped 4 bases from V and 2 bases from J, with 13 bases between. The CDR3 has 14 amino acids. CDR3 coding DNA: TGTGCCTGGAACCGCCGGGACTTCACAGATACGCAGTATTTT. This translates into CAWNRRDFTDTQYF.

The rearrangement joins TRBV28 to TRBJ1-5; D call uncertain. V was pared by 8 bases and J by 4 bases, with 12 bases between. The CDR3 covers 13 residues. The V gene's germline CDR1 is MDHEN and CDR2 SYDVKM. The CDR3 reads CASGRSPNQPQHF. The CDR3 nucleotides are TGTGCCAGCGGCCGGAGCCCGAATCAGCCCCAGCATTTT.

V gene TRBV4-3 combines with J gene TRBJ1-1; D is unclear. V was shortened by 1 base and J by 0 bases, with 3 bases between the two germline ends. This CDR3 spans 13 amino acids. Germline V gene sequence: CDR1 LGHNA, CDR2 YSLEER. CDR3 region: CASSQVMNTEAFF. The CDR3 DNA follows: TGCGCCAGCAGCCAAGTGATGAACACTGAAGCTTTCTTT.

This clone was detected a few times. The chain couples TRBV30 to TRBJ2-7; possibly TRBD2 for D (5 bases). The CDR3 loop spans 13 amino acids. Germline V gene sequence: CDR1 GTSNPN, CDR2 SVGIG (reference sequence). Trimming cost V 0 bases and J 6 bases, with 12 bases left between them. DNA of the CDR3: TGTGCCTGGAGTGTACGGACTCCAAGCGAGCAGTACTTC. This sequence encodes CAWSVRTPSEQYF.

The chain employs TRBV30 and TRBJ2-2; 13 bases map to TRBD2. Germline V lookup: CDR1 GTSNPN, CDR2 SVGIG (reference sequence). This CDR3 region has 17 residues. V lost 7 bases, J lost 3 bases, and 11 bases stayed unmatched. The chain's CDR3 is CALQGLAGTWDTGELFF. The CDR3 region has the DNA TGTGCCTTACAGGGACTAGCGGGAACCTGGGACACCGGGGAGCTGTTTTTT.

The gene calls are TRBV6-5 and TRBJ2-7, with D maybe TRBD2 (6 bases). CDR1 MNHEY and CDR2 SVGAGI come from the germline V gene. CDR3 length: 15 amino acids. Trimming removed 2 bases from V and 3 bases from J, with 14 bases in between. In DNA, the CDR3 is TGTGCCAGCAGTTACCAACCTAGCGTGAACTACGAGCAGTACTTC. Amino acids: CASSYQPSVNYEQYF.

This sequence joins TRBV2 and TRBJ1-2, with D hard to call. Trimming removed 7 bases from V and 5 bases from J, with 17 bases in between. Germline CDR1 reads SNHLY; CDR2 reads FYNNEI. CDR3 length equals 14 residues. In DNA form, the CDR3 reads TGTGCCAGCACCCCGGACCCGGCAGCATATGGCTACACCTTC. As protein: CASTPDPAAYGYTF.

This clone was detected only a few times. The chain links TRBV7-2 to TRBJ2-3; TRBD2 agrees at 8 bases. Germline CDR1 reads SGHTA; CDR2 reads FQGNSA. The CDR3 is 14 amino acids. The ends lost 2 bases at V and 4 bases at J; junction bases unmatched: 2. CDR3 in amino acids: CASSLNGRADTQYF. CDR3 nucleotides: TGTGCCAGCAGCTTAAACGGGAGGGCAGATACGCAGTATTTT.

This clone was recorded a few times. The chain uses TRBV18 and TRBJ2-1; D is uncertain. Germline assignment: CDR1 KGHSH and CDR2 LQKENI. Trimming removed 0 bases at V and 2 bases at J, with 14 bases between. The CDR3 is made up of 17 amino acids. The CDR3 DNA sequence: TGTGCCAGCTCACCACCGATTTCGGTTTTGACCTACAATGAGCAGTTCTTC. This translates into CASSPPISVLTYNEQFF. Using reference TRBV18 and TRBJ2-1 for the parts outside the CDR3, the full variable domain is NAGVMQNPRHLVRRRGQEARLRCSPMKGHSHVYWYRQLPEEGLKFMVYLQKENIIDESGMPKERFSAEFPKEGPSILRIQQVVRGDSAAYFCASSPPISVLTYNEQFFGPGTRLTVL.

The chain uses TRBV6-6 and TRBJ1-6; D is uncertain. The CDR3 spans 15 residues. Germline CDR1 is MNHNY and CDR2 is SVGAGI (reference sequence). Trimming took off 2 bases at V and 10 bases at J, with 15 bases between the two ends. The CDR3 sequence is CASSYPTAIGSPLHF. CDR3 DNA: TGTGCCAGCAGTTACCCGACGGCTATCGGGTCACCCCTCCACTTT.

This sequence joins TRBV12-5 and TRBJ2-1, with a weak D call TRBD2 (5 bases). The CDR3 totals 15 residues. The germline V and J ends were trimmed by 7 bases and 1 base, with 14 bases remaining between them. Germline V lookup: CDR1 LGHNT, CDR2 FRNRAP. The CDR3 protein is CASALWTGSYNEQFF. CDR3 in DNA: TGTGCTAGTGCCCTCTGGACTGGTTCCTACAATGAGCAGTTCTTC.

This clone was counted a few times. This chain joins TRBV27 and TRBJ1-2; TRBD1 is a possible D gene (5 bases). The CDR3 totals 13 residues. The V gene's germline CDR1 is MNHEY and CDR2 SMNVEV (reference sequence). Between the trimmed V and J ends, which lost 5 bases and 4 bases, there was a span of 11 bases. CDR3 amino acids: CASSLNRPYGYTF. For the CDR3, the DNA is TGTGCCAGCAGTCTTAACAGGCCCTATGGCTACACCTTC.

The chain has TRBV28 and TRBJ2-7; D gene ambiguous. V was cut by 5 bases and J by 4 bases, with 9 bases left in between. CDR1 is MDHEN, CDR2 SYDVKM, per germline. The length of the CDR3 is 12 residues. This chain's CDR3 is CASSPMVYEQYF. The DNA for the CDR3 is TGTGCCAGCAGTCCCATGGTATACGAGCAGTACTTC.

This clone was seen a handful of times. The gene calls are TRBV9 and TRBJ2-7; no clear D gene. CDR3 length equals 14 residues. Per germline, CDR1 SGDLS and CDR2 YYNGEE. V was pared by 4 bases and J by 2 bases, with 13 bases between. Here the CDR3 reads CASSSRPSTYEQYF. The CDR3 DNA reads TGTGCCAGCAGCAGTCGTCCCTCCACCTACGAGCAGTACTTC.

This clone occurred a few times. This chain uses TRBV27 with TRBJ2-5; TRBD1 aligns across 8 bases. This CDR3 region has 14 residues. CDR1 and CDR2 from the germline V gene are MNHEY and SMNVEV (reference sequence). The V segment lost 5 bases and the J segment 3 bases; nucleotides outside the gene matches: 5. The CDR3: CASSRPDREETQYF. Written as DNA, the CDR3 is TGTGCCAGCAGTCGCCCGGACAGGGAAGAGACCCAGTACTTC.

This chain links TRBV9 with TRBJ1-5, with D maybe TRBD1 (6 bases). The germline V gene has CDR1 SGDLS and CDR2 YYNGEE. Trimming removed 0 bases at V and 4 bases at J, with 14 bases between. The CDR3 contains 16 residues. CDR3 in DNA: TGTGCCAGCAGCGTAGGGGGGCAGGGGCTTAATCAGCCCCAGCATTTT. As protein: CASSVGGQGLNQPQHF.

This rearrangement joins TRBV5-4 to TRBJ2-7; TRBD2 is a possible D gene (6 bases). The germline V gene encodes CDR1 SGHNT and CDR2 YYREEE (reference sequence). The CDR3 contains 16 residues. V lost 1 base and J 5 bases, leaving 19 bases between the germline ends. The CDR3 DNA reads as TGTGCCAGCAGCTTGCGAGTGGCTGGGGGGTCGGACGAGCAGTACTTC. Its translation is CASSLRVAGGSDEQYF.